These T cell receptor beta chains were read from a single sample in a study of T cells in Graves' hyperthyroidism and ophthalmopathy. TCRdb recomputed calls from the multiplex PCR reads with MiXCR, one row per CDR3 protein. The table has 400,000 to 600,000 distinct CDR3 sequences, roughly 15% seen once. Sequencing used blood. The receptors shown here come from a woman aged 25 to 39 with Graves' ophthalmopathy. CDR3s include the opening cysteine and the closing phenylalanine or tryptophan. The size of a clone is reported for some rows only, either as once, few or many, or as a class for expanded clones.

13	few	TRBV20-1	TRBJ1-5	CSAWIRGSQPQHF
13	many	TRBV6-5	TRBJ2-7	CASSYNTGYEQYF
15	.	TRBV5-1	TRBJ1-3	CASSLDRGTGNTIYF
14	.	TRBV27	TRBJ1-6	CASSHGKPNSPLHF
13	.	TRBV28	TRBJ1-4	CASREQGNEKLFF
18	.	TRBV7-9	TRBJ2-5	CASSRLGFTEGTQETQYF
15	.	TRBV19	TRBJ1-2	CASSIGGQGIYGYTF
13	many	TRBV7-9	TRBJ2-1	CASSLDPRYEQFF
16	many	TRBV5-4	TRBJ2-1	CASSLGGASGHNEQFF
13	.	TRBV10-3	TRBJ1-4	CAISDRGNEKLFF
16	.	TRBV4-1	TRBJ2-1	CASSHLGGDSYNEQFF
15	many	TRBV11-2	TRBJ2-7	CASSLVPDREHEQYF
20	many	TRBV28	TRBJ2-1	CASSQYIGLAEVISYNEQFF
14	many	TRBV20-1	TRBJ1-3	CSARGGATGNTIYF
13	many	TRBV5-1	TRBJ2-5	CASSPQGQETQYF
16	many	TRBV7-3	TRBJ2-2	CASSDVSGSGTGELFF
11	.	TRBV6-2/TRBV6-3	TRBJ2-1	CASRLRQERFF
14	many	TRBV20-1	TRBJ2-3	CSAFSGPSTDTQYF
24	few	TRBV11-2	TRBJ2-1	CASSLVGGSLTSGIPPGSYNEQFF
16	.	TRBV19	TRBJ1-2	CASSIDVGPAQSGYTF
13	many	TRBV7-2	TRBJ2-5	CASSPMVQETQYF
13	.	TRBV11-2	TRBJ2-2	CASSPQPAGELFF
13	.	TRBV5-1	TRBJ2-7	CASSLVGPPEQYF
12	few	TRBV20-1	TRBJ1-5	CSASQGRQPQHF
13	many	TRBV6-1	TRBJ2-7	CASSVGNSYEQYF
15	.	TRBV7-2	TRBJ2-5	CASRLGTAIQETQYF
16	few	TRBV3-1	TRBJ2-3	CASSQDPIFLTDTQYF
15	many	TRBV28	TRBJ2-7	CASGPTGGSVHEQYF
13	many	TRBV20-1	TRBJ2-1	CSALTSGGNKQFF
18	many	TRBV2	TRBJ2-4	CASSARFRLAGAKNIQYF
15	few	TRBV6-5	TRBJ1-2	CASSYGGERVPGYTF
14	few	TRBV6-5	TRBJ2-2	CASSYIPNTGELFF
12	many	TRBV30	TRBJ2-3	CAWGQSTDTQYF
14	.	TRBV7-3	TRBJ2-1	CASSSTNLYNEQFF
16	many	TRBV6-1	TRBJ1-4	CASSVPNRGRDEKLFF
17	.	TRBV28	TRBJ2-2	CASSLNYRQGGTGELFF
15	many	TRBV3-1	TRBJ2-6	CASSQSRPGANVLTF
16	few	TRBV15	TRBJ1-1	CATSRVGDIMNTEAFF
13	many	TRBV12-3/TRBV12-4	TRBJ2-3	CASSLNPGPTQYF
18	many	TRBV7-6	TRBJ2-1	CASSLRLAGVQIYNEQFF
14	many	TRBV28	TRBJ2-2	CASSLPNKNGELFF
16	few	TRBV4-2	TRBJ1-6	CASSQEVGQGNSPLHF
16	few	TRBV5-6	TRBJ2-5	CASSLKPAAPVETQYF
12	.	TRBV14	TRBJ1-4	CTSSQGPEKLFF
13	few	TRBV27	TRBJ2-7	CASSSLASNEQYF
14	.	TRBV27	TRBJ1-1	CASRTPGQGVEAFF
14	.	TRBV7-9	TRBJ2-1	CASSPGLVSHEQFF
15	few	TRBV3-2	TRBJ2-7	CASSHATGSLYEQYF
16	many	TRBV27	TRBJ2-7	CASSLSLGQGTYEQYF
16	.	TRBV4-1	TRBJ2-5	CASSQEKDRPWETQYF
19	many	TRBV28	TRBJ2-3	CANTPGQGMGAGGSDTQYF
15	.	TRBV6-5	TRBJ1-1	CASSYLTGVYAEAFF
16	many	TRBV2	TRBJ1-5	CASSEIRGQGGQPQHF
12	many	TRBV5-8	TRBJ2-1	CASRLADNEQFF
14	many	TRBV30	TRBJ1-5	CAWSVWGANQPQHF
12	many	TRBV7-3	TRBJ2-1	CASSLTRDEQFF
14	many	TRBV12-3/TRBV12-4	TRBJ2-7	CASSQGAIKDEQYF
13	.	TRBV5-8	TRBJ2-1	CASSQLTAYEQFF
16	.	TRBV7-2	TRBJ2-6	CASRPPGGGEANVLTF